Each of the 18 T cell receptor beta chains below was sequenced from the same sample in a study of blood T cell repertoires in COVID-19 (dated by TCRdb to 2018 to 2020). Library method: the immunoSEQ multiplex PCR assay. In its TCRdb copy, this immuneACCESS table keeps in-frame sequences only and misses some clones. Where compared with another copy, unresolved V genes explain less than half of these, and the others have no known cause. Present in this sample are some 30,000 clones, under 95% of which were seen just once. Roughly 8% of the sample is in the top ten clones. The sample was peripheral blood. These receptors all come from a man between 70 and 80 years old with active or convalescent COVID-19.

V is TRBV28 and J is TRBJ1-2; D call uncertain. From germline, CDR1 is MDHEN and CDR2 SYDVKM. This CDR3 comprises 13 residues. V lost 9 bases and J 2 bases, leaving 13 bases between the germline ends. In nucleotides, the CDR3 is TGTGCCAGTAGCACTCCGGGGAACTATGGCTACACCTTC. The encoded protein is CASSTPGNYGYTF.

The rearrangement joins TRBV20-1 to TRBJ2-3; possibly TRBD2 for D (5 bases). Germline V gene lookup returns CDR1 DFQATT and CDR2 SNEGSKA (reference sequence). Trimming took 3 bases from V and 6 from J, leaving 13 bases between them. The CDR3 spans 13 residues. The CDR3 protein is CSASFPGRDTQYF. The CDR3 DNA sequence: TGCAGTGCTAGTTTCCCGGGAAGGGATACGCAGTATTTT.

The rearrangement joins TRBV27 to TRBJ2-7, with a tentative D call TRBD1 (5 bases). Germline lookup yields CDR1 MNHEY and CDR2 SMNVEV (reference sequence). The CDR3 contains 18 residues. Between the trimmed V and J ends, which lost 0 bases and 1 base, there was a span of 19 bases. The CDR3 sequence is CASSLSAAVQGLSYEQYV. CDR3 DNA: TGTGCCAGCAGTTTATCGGCGGCGGTTCAGGGTCTTTCCTACGAGCAGTACGTC.

The genes are TRBV15 and TRBJ2-3; a weak D match, TRBD2 (7 bases). V lost 0 bases, J lost 6 bases, and 16 bases lay in between. The CDR3 loop spans 16 amino acids. Per the germline V gene, CDR1 is LNHNV and CDR2 is YYDKDF (reference sequence). CDR3 DNA: TGTGCCACCAGCAGAGATCAAACGGCGGGGGCGGATACGCAGTATTTT. The encoded protein is CATSRDQTAGADTQYF.

The chain is built from TRBV19 and TRBJ1-1; possibly TRBD1 for D (5 bases). The CDR3 is 15 amino acids. Germline lookup yields CDR1 LNHDA and CDR2 SQIVND (reference sequence). V gave up 3 bases and J gave up 5 bases, with 16 bases separating them. CDR3: CASSIVGTPRTEAFF. The CDR3 nucleotides read TGTGCCAGTAGTATTGTGGGGACTCCGAGAACTGAAGCTTTCTTT.

The CDR3 protein is CASSDFGREETQYF. The DNA of the CDR3 is TGTGCCAGCAGTGACTTTGGGAGGGAAGAGACCCAGTACTTC. The genes are TRBV6-4 and TRBJ2-5, with TRBD2 matching 7 bases. The V segment lost 1 base and the J segment 3 bases; nucleotides outside the gene matches: 2. CDR1 and CDR2 (germline): MRHNA, SNTAGT. This CDR3 region has 14 residues.

The chain carries TRBV10-3 and TRBJ2-7, with TRBD1 matching 11 bases. Germline V CDR1 and CDR2: ENHRY, SYGVKD. The CDR3 is made up of 15 amino acids. Trimming removed 6 bases from V and 1 base from J; junction bases left unmatched: 5. The CDR3 is CAIRGGQGVSYEQYF. For the CDR3, the DNA is TGTGCCATCAGGGGGGGACAGGGGGTATCCTACGAGCAGTACTTC.

This clone was recorded once. The rearrangement links TRBV21-1 to TRBJ1-2. TRBV21-1 is termed a pseudogene. This CDR3 has 15 amino acids. The CDR3 nucleotides read TGTGCCAGCAGAGGAGGGAGGGGACCTACCTATGGCTACACCTTC. This encodes CASRGGRGPTYGYTF.

The chain links TRBV18 to TRBJ2-5; 10 bases match TRBD2. Germline CDR1 reads KGHSH; CDR2 reads LQKENI. The V gene end was trimmed by 1 base and the J gene end by 4 bases; junction bases not matched to a gene: 3. CDR3 length: 15 amino acids. CDR3 sequence: CASSPRLAGVETQYF. The CDR3, as DNA: TGTGCCAGCTCACCACGTCTAGCGGGAGTAGAGACCCAGTACTTC.

This clone was recorded a few times. The chain links TRBV19 to TRBJ2-2; tentatively, D is TRBD2 (5 bases). Germline CDR1 and CDR2: LNHDA and SQIVND (reference sequence). The ends were cut back, 1 base at V and 12 bases at J, with 6 bases in the middle. There are 11 residues in the CDR3. The CDR3 reads CASSIGRKLFF. The CDR3 DNA sequence: TGTGCCAGTAGTATAGGGAGGAAGCTGTTTTTT.

The genes are TRBV6-5 and TRBJ1-1; TRBD1 agrees at 7 bases. The CDR3 totals 13 residues. With 10 bases clipped from V and 8 bases from J, the junction kept 13 bases outside the gene matches. Germline V gene data show CDR1 as MNHEY and CDR2 as SVGAGI. CDR3 region: CATQRTGYTEAFF. The CDR3 nucleotides are TGTGCCACCCAAAGGACAGGATATACAGAAGCTTTCTTT.

The chain uses TRBV12-5 and TRBJ1-1, with D tentatively TRBD1 (6 bases). The CDR3 spans 15 residues. Germline-derived CDR1 and CDR2 are LGHNT and FRNRAP. V shed 6 bases and J shed 6 bases, with 20 bases lying between them. CDR3 sequence: CASGPFRGRLPEAFF. CDR3 DNA sequence: TGTGCTAGTGGACCTTTTAGGGGGAGATTGCCTGAAGCTTTCTTT.

This chain uses TRBV4-1 with TRBJ1-2; D gene uncertain. Per germline, CDR1 MGHRA and CDR2 YSYEKL. This CDR3 spans 15 amino acids. V was trimmed by 0 bases and J by 2 bases, leaving 10 bases between them. This CDR3 is CASSQDPSGNYGYTF. DNA for the CDR3: TGCGCCAGCAGCCAAGACCCTAGTGGAAACTATGGCTACACCTTC.

The V call is TRBV5-6, the J call TRBJ1-2; 12 bases agree with TRBD1. The ends lost 4 bases at V and 7 bases at J; junction bases unmatched: 8. Germline V gives CDR1 SGHDT, CDR2 YYEEEE. The CDR3 runs 15 residues. In nucleotides, the CDR3 is TGTGCCAGCAGCCCCGGGACAGGGGGCGCGGGTGGCTACACCTTC. Residues: CASSPGTGGAGGYTF.

The rearrangement links TRBV19 to TRBJ1-2; no definite D call. Looked up from germline, CDR1 is LNHDA and CDR2 is SQIVND (reference sequence). The V end lost 5 bases, the J end lost 8 bases, and 24 bases lay between the germline ends. The CDR3 covers 16 residues. The CDR3 region is CASSPVAGWSVEGYTF. CDR3 sequence (DNA): TGTGCCAGTAGTCCCGTGGCCGGGTGGAGCGTTGAGGGCTACACCTTC.

The chain carries TRBV7-2 and TRBJ1-2; no reliable D call. Germline V CDR1 and CDR2: SGHTA, FQGNSA. This CDR3 has 11 amino acids. The V and J ends lost 5 bases and 6 bases respectively, with 7 bases between them. The CDR3 protein is CASSPGNGYTF. CDR3 nucleotide sequence: TGTGCCAGCAGCCCGGGAAATGGCTACACCTTC. Using reference TRBV7-2 and TRBJ1-2 for the parts outside the CDR3, the full variable domain is GAGVSQSPSNKVTEKGKDVELRCDPISGHTALYWYRQSLGQGLEFLIYFQGNSAPDKSGLPSDRFSAERTGGSVSTLTIQRTQQEDSAVYLCASSPGNGYTFGSGTRLTVV.

A single count supports this clone. The rearrangement links TRBV7-8 to TRBJ1-3; TRBD1 agrees at 8 bases. Germline-derived CDR1 and CDR2 are SGHVS and FQNEAQ. V lost 2 bases and J lost 0; bases outside the gene matches: 12. This CDR3 is built from 19 residues. The CDR3 DNA reads TGTGCCAGCAGCTTATCTACGGCGGGACAGGCTTTCTCTGGAAACACCATATATTTT. Residues: CASSLSTAGQAFSGNTIYF. The full variable domain, its missing parts supplied by reference TRBV7-8 and TRBJ1-3, is GAGVSQSPRYKVAKRGQDVALRCDPISGHVSLFWYQQALGQGPEFLTYFQNEAQLDKSGLPSDRFFAERPEGSVSTLKIQRTQQEDSAVYLCASSLSTAGQAFSGNTIYFGEGSWLTVV.

The V and J genes are TRBV3-1 (or the pseudogene TRBV3-2) and TRBJ1-1, with 9 bases identical to TRBD1. The germline V gene has CDR1 LGHDT and CDR2 YNNKEL (reference sequence). The CDR3 is made up of 14 amino acids. Germline trimming cut 7 bases from V and 5 bases from J; bases unmatched to any gene: 8. This chain's CDR3 is CASTLNRGQTEAFF. The CDR3 DNA sequence: TGTGCCAGCACCCTCAACAGGGGGCAGACTGAAGCTTTCTTT.